The subject of this entry is one T cell receptor beta chain. The authors sorted CD4+ naive, central memory, regulatory and stem cell-like memory cells via CD45RO/CCR7/CD25/CD127/CD95/CD27. Without exception, sorted populations had purity beyond 98%. This CDR3 contains 13 residues. From germline, CDR1 is LGHNA and CDR2 YSLEER. The V end lost 0 bases, the J end lost 7 bases, and 6 bases lay between the germline ends. The data stem from a study of beta chain features in type 1 diabetes. The entirety of the isolated RNA underwent reverse transcription, so expressed TCRB transcripts were sequenced. TCRdb's copy holds only in-frame clones and misses some; the assay was immunoSEQ multiplex PCR. The sample holds under 300,000 clones, around a quarter seen once.

The sequence was obtained from a man aged 25-45 years in good health. The chain employs TRBV4-3 and TRBJ2-2; TRBD1 might be the D (5 bases). Sequenced material: central memory CD4+ T cells from blood. CDR3: CASSQEGLGELFF. The CDR3 nucleotides read TGCGCCAGCAGCCAAGAGGGGCTCGGGGAGCTGTTTTTT.